The 24 T cell receptor beta chains in this list originate from one sample, sequenced in a study of T-cell reconstitution after alpha-beta-depleted transplantation in children. Preparation of the TCRbeta library involved a method that used unique molecular identifiers. TCRdb re-called the PCR reads through MiXCR, storing one row per CDR3 protein. The profile shows approximately 250,000 distinct CDR3 sequences, roughly 24% of them singletons. This specimen was PBMCs, taken before TCRalphabeta/CD19-depleted stem cell transplant. The source is a girl under 10 years old with Fanconi anemia, due to receive a stem cell transplant.

This clonotype was recorded at least ten times. This sequence joins TRBV20-1 and TRBJ2-7, with D unclear. V shed 0 bases and J shed 6 bases, with 15 bases lying between them. This CDR3 comprises 14 residues. CDR1 and CDR2 (germline): DFQATT, SNEGSKA (reference sequence). The CDR3 sequence is CSARDHPRGGEQYF. CDR3 nucleotide sequence: TGCAGTGCTAGAGATCACCCTCGAGGTGGCGAGCAGTACTTC.

V is TRBV28 and J is TRBJ2-7; 9 bases are shared with TRBD2. V shed 3 bases, J shed 1 base, and the junction held 7 bases outside the gene matches. CDR3 length: 16 amino acids. Germline CDR1 and CDR2: MDHEN and SYDVKM. The CDR3 sequence is CASSFQRGVGSYEQYF. CDR3 DNA sequence: TGTGCCAGCAGTTTCCAGCGGGGGGTGGGTTCCTACGAGCAGTACTTC.

This clonotype was seen many times. The rearrangement links TRBV6-5 to TRBJ2-3; D uncertain. V gave up 5 bases and J gave up 0 bases, with 12 bases separating them. The CDR3 runs 15 residues. CDR1 and CDR2 from the germline V gene are MNHEY and SVGAGI. CDR3 in amino acids: CASSHLDQSTDTQYF. The DNA for the CDR3 is TGTGCCAGCAGTCATCTAGATCAGAGCACAGATACGCAGTATTTT.

This clonotype has only a few counts. The chain uses TRBV5-5 and TRBJ2-6; TRBD1 matches 7 bases. Germline V gene data show CDR1 as SGHKS and CDR2 as YYEKEE (reference sequence). The CDR3 is made up of 18 amino acids. The V segment lost 1 base and the J segment 1 base; nucleotides outside the gene matches: 8. CDR3 bases: TGTGCCAGCAGCTTGTACGGGACAGTATATTCTGGGGCCAACGTCCTGACTTTC. Its translation: CASSLYGTVYSGANVLTF.

This CDR3 reads CASSLGPLHSYEQYF. The CDR3 nucleotides are TGTGCCAGCAGTTTAGGGCCGCTACACTCCTACGAGCAGTACTTC. J is TRBJ2-7 and V is TRBV12-3 or TRBV12-4; D is unresolved. CDR3 length: 15 residues. V gave up 1 base and J gave up 0 bases, with 10 bases separating them.

This clonotype was counted only a few times. The chain couples TRBV20-1 to TRBJ2-5; 7 nucleotides align to TRBD1. This CDR3 has 17 amino acids. Germline loops: CDR1 DFQATT, CDR2 SNEGSKA (reference sequence). Trimming at V came to 6 bases and at J to 2 bases, leaving 18 bases not matched to a gene. The CDR3 sequence is CSAILLPPGTAQETQYF. For the CDR3, the DNA is TGCAGTGCAATCTTACTTCCTCCCGGGACAGCTCAAGAGACCCAGTACTTC.

The chain employs TRBV29-1 and TRBJ2-7; TRBD1 might be the D (6 bases). Trimming cost V 6 bases and J 3 bases, with 18 bases left between them. The CDR3 loop spans 14 amino acids. CDR1 and CDR2 (germline): SQVTM, ANQGSEA. CDR3 bases: TGCAGCGTGTTAGGCTACAGGGCCAGCTACGAGCAGTACTTC. Translated: CSVLGYRASYEQYF.

CDR3 loop: CATSDLRLAGPHNEQFF. The DNA of the CDR3 is TGTGCCACCAGTGATTTGCGATTAGCGGGCCCTCACAATGAGCAGTTCTTC. The genes are TRBV24-1 and TRBJ2-1; 7 bases agree with TRBD2. Germline V gene lookup returns CDR1 KGHDR and CDR2 SFDVKD. V was clipped by 0 bases and J by 5 bases; unmatched bases: 9. The CDR3 has 17 amino acids.

CDR3 protein: CSATTSTFTADTQYF. The CDR3 nucleotides read TGCAGTGCTACGACTAGTACCTTTACCGCAGATACGCAGTATTTT. The chain employs TRBV20-1 and TRBJ2-3; possible D gene TRBD2, 6 bases. CDR3 length equals 15 residues. Trimming pared 4 bases from V and 4 bases from J, leaving 18 bases between. CDR1 and CDR2 from the germline V gene are DFQATT and SNEGSKA (reference sequence).

This chain links TRBV29-1 with TRBJ2-1, with 15 bases identical to TRBD2. Germline loops: CDR1 SQVTM, CDR2 ANQGSEA. J lost 0 bases, V lost 4 bases, and 4 bases had no gene match. This CDR3 is built from 17 residues. In DNA form, the CDR3 reads TGCAGCGTTGGTGGACTAGCGGGAGGGCCCTCCTACAATGAGCAGTTCTTC. Residues: CSVGGLAGGPSYNEQFF.

As regards this clonotype: A much more abundant neighbour one base away suggests this may be a read error. A read error is likely, as this CDR3 ends without the conserved phenylalanine or tryptophan. V usage is TRBV12-3 or TRBV12-4 and J usage is TRBJ2-7; 7 bases line up with TRBD1. The V and J ends lost 1 base and 7 bases, in that order; junction bases with no gene match: 13. The CDR3 is made up of 16 amino acids. Written as DNA, the CDR3 is TGTGCCAGCAGTTTAGGGCCACGACGACAGGGAATGGAGCAGTACTGC. Encoded protein: CASSLGPRRQGMEQYC.

Many counts were recorded for this clonotype. The chain joins TRBV20-1 to TRBJ2-1; 8 bases fit TRBD1. Germline V CDR1 and CDR2: DFQATT, SNEGSKA (reference sequence). Germline trimming cut 0 bases from V and 0 bases from J; bases unmatched to any gene: 13. The CDR3 consists of 19 residues. The CDR3 bases are TGCAGTGCTAGAGATAAATTATGGACAGGGACAAACTCCTACAATGAGCAGTTCTTC. This sequence encodes CSARDKLWTGTNSYNEQFF.

This clonotype occurred many times. The chain combines TRBV12-3 or TRBV12-4 with TRBJ2-7; a possible D gene is TRBD2 (6 bases). The CDR3 extends over 14 amino acids. Trimming took off 0 bases at V and 6 bases at J, with 12 bases between the two ends. CDR3 loop: CASSLASTSSEQYF. The DNA for the CDR3 is TGTGCCAGCAGTTTAGCATCAACTAGCAGCGAGCAGTACTTC.

The CDR3 nucleotides read TGCAGCGCAGGACAGGACTACGAGCAGTACTTC. Amino acid sequence: CSAGQDYEQYF. V usage is TRBV29-1 and J usage is TRBJ2-7; 7 positions match TRBD1. CDR3 length equals 11 residues. The germline V gene encodes CDR1 SQVTM and CDR2 ANQGSEA. Trimming removed 7 bases from V and 3 bases from J; junction bases left unmatched: 3.

This clonotype was detected ten times or more. The chain recombines TRBV5-1 with TRBJ2-7, with 10 bases identical to TRBD1. The CDR3 is made up of 13 amino acids. The junction had 6 bases not matched to a gene; V was cut back by 0 bases and J by 12 bases. Germline values: CDR1 SGHRS, CDR2 YFSETQ. CDR3 protein: CASSLAGTGDRYF. CDR3 in DNA: TGCGCCAGCAGCTTGGCGGGGACAGGGGATCGGTACTTC.

This clonotype appeared a few times. V gene TRBV27 combines with J gene TRBJ2-7, with TRBD1 matching over 7 bases. The CDR3 is 16 residues long. Germline V gene data show CDR1 as MNHEY and CDR2 as SMNVEV (reference sequence). The V gene end was trimmed by 10 bases and the J gene end by 2 bases; junction bases not matched to a gene: 17. The CDR3 bases are TGTGCCACCGCGCCCGGGACAGTCCTAGGAACCTACGAGCAGTACTTC. This sequence encodes CATAPGTVLGTYEQYF.

In DNA form, the CDR3 reads TGTGCCAGCAGCCCGGTGCTGAGGGGTACTGAAGCTTTCTTT. Translation: CASSPVLRGTEAFF. The chain is built from TRBV4-2 and TRBJ1-1, with D tentatively TRBD1 (5 bases). Germline-derived CDR1 and CDR2 are LGHNA and YNFKEQ. CDR3 length equals 14 residues. Trimming cost V 4 bases and J 5 bases, with 14 bases left between them.

This rearrangement joins TRBV7-8 to TRBJ2-1; 8 nucleotides match TRBD1. The V segment lost 5 bases and the J segment 4 bases; nucleotides outside the gene matches: 10. The CDR3 loop spans 16 amino acids. Per germline, CDR1 SGHVS and CDR2 FQNEAQ. The CDR3, as DNA: TGTGCCAGCAGCATAAGCTATGGACAGGGATACAATGAGCAGTTCTTC. As protein: CASSISYGQGYNEQFF.

The chain is built from TRBV20-1 and TRBJ2-1; TRBD2 matches 9 bases. This CDR3 is built from 18 residues. In germline, CDR1 is DFQATT, CDR2 SNEGSKA (reference sequence). The J segment lost 4 bases and the V segment lost 0 bases, leaving 13 bases of the junction unmatched. In DNA form, the CDR3 reads TGCAGTGCTAGAGAGAGGGAGCGGGGGGCCCCTTGGTACAATGAGCAGTTCTTC. Its protein is CSARERERGAPWYNEQFF.

This clonotype was seen a handful of times. J is TRBJ2-3 and V is TRBV15; D gene uncertain. CDR3 size: 19 residues. V was trimmed by 0 bases and J by 6 bases, leaving 25 bases between them. The V gene's germline CDR1 is LNHNV and CDR2 YYDKDF (reference sequence). The CDR3 bases are TGTGCCACCAGCAGAGATGAGTTCCCTACTAAGGTGGAGACGGATACGCAGTATTTT. Amino acids: CATSRDEFPTKVETDTQYF.

This clonotype was recorded a few times. The chain links TRBV6-5 to TRBJ1-1; D may be TRBD1 (5 bases). Trimming cost V 2 bases and J 4 bases, with 11 bases left between them. Germline loops: CDR1 MNHEY, CDR2 SVGAGI. The CDR3 extends over 14 amino acids. The CDR3 region is CASSYGAGITEAFF. CDR3 sequence (DNA): TGTGCCAGCAGTTACGGGGCAGGGATCACTGAAGCTTTCTTT.

V gene TRBV20-1 combines with J gene TRBJ2-5; D is uncertain. The CDR3 covers 11 residues. Trimming removed 0 bases from V and 7 bases from J, with 6 bases in between. Germline CDR1 is DFQATT and CDR2 is SNEGSKA (reference sequence). CDR3 DNA sequence: TGCAGTGCTAGAGAATTCGGGACCCAGTACTTC. It translates to CSAREFGTQYF.

This clonotype was seen only a few times. For the CDR3, the DNA is TGTGCCAGCAGCTCAAGAAACGTAGTGAATGAGCAGTTCTTC. Its translation: CASSSRNVVNEQFF. The V and J genes are TRBV7-2 and TRBJ2-1; D not resolved. The CDR3 loop spans 14 amino acids. Germline CDR1 reads SGHTA; CDR2 reads FQGNSA. V lost 4 bases and J lost 7, with 14 bases in between.

The table lists this clonotype with a few counts. The chain couples TRBV15 to TRBJ2-5; TRBD1 agrees at 8 bases. The V gene end was trimmed by 7 bases and the J gene end by 1 base; junction bases not matched to a gene: 5. Germline V gene lookup returns CDR1 LNHNV and CDR2 YYDKDF (reference sequence). The CDR3 consists of 14 residues. The CDR3 DNA sequence: TGTGCCACCAACCCCGGGACAGGCCAAGAGACCCAGTACTTC. Its protein is CATNPGTGQETQYF.